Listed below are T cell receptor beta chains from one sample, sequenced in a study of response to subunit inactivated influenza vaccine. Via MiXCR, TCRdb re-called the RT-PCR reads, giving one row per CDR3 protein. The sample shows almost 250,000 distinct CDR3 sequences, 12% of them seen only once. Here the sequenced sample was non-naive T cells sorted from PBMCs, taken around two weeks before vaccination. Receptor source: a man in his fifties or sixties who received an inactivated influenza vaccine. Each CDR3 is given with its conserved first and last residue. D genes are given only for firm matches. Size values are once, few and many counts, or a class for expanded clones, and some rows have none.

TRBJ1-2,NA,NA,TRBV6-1,TGTGCCAGCAGTGTCCTCGGGGGGACAAGTGATGGCTACACCTTC,CASSVLGGTSDGYTF
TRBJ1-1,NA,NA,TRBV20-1,TGCAGTGCTAGAAACCCAGGGGCCTCGGGCACTGAAGCTTTCTTT,CSARNPGASGTEAFF
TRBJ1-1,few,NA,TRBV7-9,TGTGCCAGCAGCCACGACAGGAATGAAGCTTTCTTT,CASSHDRNEAFF
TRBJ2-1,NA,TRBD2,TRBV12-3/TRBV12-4,TGTGCCAGCAGTTCGGACAGCGGGGGGGAGCAGTTCTTC,CASSSDSGGEQFF
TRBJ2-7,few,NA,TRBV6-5,TGTGCCAGCAGTTACGAATGGTCGGGGCCCTACGAGCAGTACTTC,CASSYEWSGPYEQYF
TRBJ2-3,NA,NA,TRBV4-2,TGTGCCAGCAGCCCTGAGGGGGACTCCCCCAGAGGAGATACGCAGTATTTT,CASSPEGDSPRGDTQYF
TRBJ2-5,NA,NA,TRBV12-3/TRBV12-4,TGTGCCAGCGCCCTCCTGGGAGAGACCCAGTACTTC,CASALLGETQYF
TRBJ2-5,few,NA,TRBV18,TGTGCCAGCTCACCCCCCTCCCAGGGAGGAGAGACCCAGTACTTC,CASSPPSQGGETQYF
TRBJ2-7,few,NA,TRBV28,TGTGCCAGCAGTCCAGAGACCTCCGGGACAAGAATCTACGAGCAGTACTTC,CASSPETSGTRIYEQYF
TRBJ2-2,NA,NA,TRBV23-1,NA,CASSHRPTRDRTPGSCFF
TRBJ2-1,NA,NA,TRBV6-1,TGTGCCAGCAGGAGAACTAATGAGCAGTTCTTC,CASRRTNEQFF
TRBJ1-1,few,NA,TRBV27,TGTGCCAGCAGTTTATATGGGTTTGGGAACACTGAAGCTTTCTTT,CASSLYGFGNTEAFF
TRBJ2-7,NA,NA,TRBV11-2,TGTGCCAGCAGCTTAGTTCGCGACCCACGCGAGCAGTACTTC,CASSLVRDPREQYF
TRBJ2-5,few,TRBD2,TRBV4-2,TGTGCCAGCAGCCAAGGTTGGGAGGGGACCCAGTACTTC,CASSQGWEGTQYF
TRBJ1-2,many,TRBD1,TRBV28,TGTGCCAGCAGGACAACAGGGGGTGGCTACACCTTC,CASRTTGGGYTF
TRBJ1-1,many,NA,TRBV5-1,TGCGCCAGCAGCCTCGACCTACCTACGAACACTGAAGCTTTCTTT,CASSLDLPTNTEAFF
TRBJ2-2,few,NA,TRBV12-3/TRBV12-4,TGTGCCAGCAGTTATGGGAAAGGCTACACCGGGGAGCTGTTTTTT,CASSYGKGYTGELFF
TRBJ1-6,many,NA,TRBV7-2,TGTGCCAGCAGCTCTGGGTGGGGGAATTCACCCCTCCACTTT,CASSSGWGNSPLHF
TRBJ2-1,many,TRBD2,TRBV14,TGTGCCAGCAGCCAGGGACTAGCGGGAATTCAAAGCAGGGAGCAGTTCTTC,CASSQGLAGIQSREQFF
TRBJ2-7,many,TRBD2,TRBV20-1,TGCAGAACCAGCGGGAGGGCCTCCGACGAGCAGTACTTC,CRTSGRASDEQYF
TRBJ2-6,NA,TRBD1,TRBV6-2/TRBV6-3,TGTGCCAGCAGTTACTCCTACCTCCCGGGACAGCTCCGTCTTGGGGCCAACGTCCTGACTTTC,CASSYSYLPGQLRLGANVLTF
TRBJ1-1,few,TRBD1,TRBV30,TGTGCCTGGAGTACAGGGGGGAACACTGAAGCTTTCTTT,CAWSTGGNTEAFF
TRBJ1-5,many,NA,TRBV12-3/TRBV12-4,TGTGCCAGCAGTCCGGAATCGGGCAATCAGCCCCAGCATTTT,CASSPESGNQPQHF
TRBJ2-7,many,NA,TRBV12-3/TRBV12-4,TGTGCCAGCAGTTTCTCCGGCTACGAGCAGTACTTC,CASSFSGYEQYF
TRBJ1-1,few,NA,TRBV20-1,TGCAGTGCTAGTGTTGAGGGGGATATCACTGAAGCTTTCTTT,CSASVEGDITEAFF
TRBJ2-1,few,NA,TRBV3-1,TGTGCCAGCAGCCTTTCCGGGACTCCTTACAATGAGCAGTTCTTC,CASSLSGTPYNEQFF
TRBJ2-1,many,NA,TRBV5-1,TGCGCCAGCAGCTTGAAAGGCCCCCTATCCTACAATGAGCAGTTCTTC,CASSLKGPLSYNEQFF
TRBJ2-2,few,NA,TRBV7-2,TGTGCCAGCAGCTTTTCCGGGGCGGGCGGGGAGCTGTTTTTT,CASSFSGAGGELFF
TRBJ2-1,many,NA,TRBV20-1,TGCAGTGCTTTTCCAGGGGGGCGTTATTACAATGAGCAGTTCTTC,CSAFPGGRYYNEQFF
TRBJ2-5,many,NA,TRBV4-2,TGTGCCAGCAGCCAGAGCGAAGGGTCCCAGTACTTC,CASSQSEGSQYF
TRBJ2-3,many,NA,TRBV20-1,TGCAGTGCTAGAGGAGGAGGGGGGGGTGGTTTCACAGATACGCAGTATTTT,CSARGGGGGGFTDTQYF
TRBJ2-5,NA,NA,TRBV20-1,TGCAGTGCTAGAGGGGGGTTTGGTAGTAGCCGAGGCCAAGAGACCCAGTACTTC,CSARGGFGSSRGQETQYF
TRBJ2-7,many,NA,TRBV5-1,TGCGCCAGCGCCTCGGCCCCGTCCTACGAGCAGTACTTC,CASASAPSYEQYF
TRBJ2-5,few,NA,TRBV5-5,TGTGCCAGCAGCTTCGCGGGAAAAGAGACCCAGTACTTC,CASSFAGKETQYF
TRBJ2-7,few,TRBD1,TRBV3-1,TGTGCCAGCAGCCTATACAGGGGGTCCGAGCAGTACTTC,CASSLYRGSEQYF
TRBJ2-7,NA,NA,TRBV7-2,TGTGCCAGCAGCCGGGGGTCGGACGTAGGCCTTACCTACGAGCAGTACTTC,CASSRGSDVGLTYEQYF
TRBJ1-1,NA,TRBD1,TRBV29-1,TGCAGCGTTGGGACAGGGAACTTGAGAGAAGCTTTCTTT,CSVGTGNLREAFF
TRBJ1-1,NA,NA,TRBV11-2,TGTGCCAGCAGCTTTCCAGGTACTAGGCACACTGAAGCTTTCTTT,CASSFPGTRHTEAFF
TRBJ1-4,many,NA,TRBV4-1,TGCGCCAGCAGCTACCCCGGTGCAACTAATGAAAAACTGTTTTTT,CASSYPGATNEKLFF
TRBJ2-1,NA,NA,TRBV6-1,TGTGCCAGCAGTGCAGGTCCCGAACGGGAGCAGTTCTTC,CASSAGPEREQFF
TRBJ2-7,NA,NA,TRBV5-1,TGCGCCAGCAGCTTGGACGGGGAACCCTCCTACGAGCAGTACTTC,CASSLDGEPSYEQYF
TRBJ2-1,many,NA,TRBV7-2,TGTGCCAGCAGCTTAGTCAATGAGCAGTTCTTC,CASSLVNEQFF
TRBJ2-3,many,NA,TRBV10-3,TGTGCCATCAGTGATAGGCGGGGGCTCACAGATACGCAGTATTTT,CAISDRRGLTDTQYF
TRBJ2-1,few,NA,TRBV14,TGTGCCAGCAGCCACGTCGTCCCGGGACACCCAAAAGGTTACTACAATGAGCAGTTCTTC,CASSHVVPGHPKGYYNEQFF
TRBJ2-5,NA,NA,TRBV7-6,TGTGCCAGCAGCTTACATTCCAGGGAGACCCAGTACTTC,CASSLHSRETQYF
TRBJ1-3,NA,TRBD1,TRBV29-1,TGCAGCGTGGGACAGGGGGTCTCTGGAAACACCATATATTTT,CSVGQGVSGNTIYF
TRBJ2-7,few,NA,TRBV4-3,TGCGCCAGCAGCCAATGGACAGCCTACGAGCAGTACTTC,CASSQWTAYEQYF
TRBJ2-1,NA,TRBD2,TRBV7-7,TGTGCTAGCAGCCCCGAGCGGGGGGCCTACAATGAGCAGTTCTTC,CASSPERGAYNEQFF
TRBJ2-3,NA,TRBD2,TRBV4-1,TGCGCCAGCAGCCAAGTATACGCGGGAGAGACAGATACGCAGTATTTT,CASSQVYAGETDTQYF